The clone carrying this TCR beta chain was seen many times. Its antigen is undetermined. TCRdb reprocessed the 5' RACE reads with MiXCR, giving one entry per CDR3 protein. The sample carries about 330,000 distinct CDR3 sequences, 6.5% to 10% recorded once. The CDR3 covers 17 residues. The data originate from a study of CD8 T cells in ankylosing spondylitis. Overall study findings and caveats: Blood from ankylosing spondylitis patients appeared to carry a characteristic roughly eight-variant TCR beta motif.

This TCR was sampled from a male donor with ankylosing spondylitis. What was sequenced was blood, either unsorted or a sorted T cell fraction (not recorded which). The rearrangement joins TRBV21-1 to TRBJ2-5; the table assigns TRBD1, which was not confirmed against the DNA. TRBV21-1 is deemed a pseudogene. CDR3 amino acids: CASSWQGSGTGEETQYF. CDR3 coding DNA: TGTGCCAGCAGCTGGCAGGGTTCCGGGACAGGGGAAGAGACCCAGTACTTC.